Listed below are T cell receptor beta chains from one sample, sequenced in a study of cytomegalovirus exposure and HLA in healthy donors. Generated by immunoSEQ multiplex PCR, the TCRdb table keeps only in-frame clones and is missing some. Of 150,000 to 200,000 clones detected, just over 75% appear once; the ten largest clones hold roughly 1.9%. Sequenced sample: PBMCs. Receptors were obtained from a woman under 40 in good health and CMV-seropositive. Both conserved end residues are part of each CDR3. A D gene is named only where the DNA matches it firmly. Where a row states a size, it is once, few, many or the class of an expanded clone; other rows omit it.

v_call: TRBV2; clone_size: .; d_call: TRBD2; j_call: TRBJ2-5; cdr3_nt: TGTGCCAGCAGTGAATCCGGACTAGCGGGGGGGAGGGAGACCCAGTACTTC; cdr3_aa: CASSESGLAGGRETQYF
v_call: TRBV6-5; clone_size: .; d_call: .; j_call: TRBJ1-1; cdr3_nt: TGTGCCAGCAGTTCCACCGGGTCAGTAACTGCTGAAGCTTTCTTT; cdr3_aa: CASSSTGSVTAEAFF
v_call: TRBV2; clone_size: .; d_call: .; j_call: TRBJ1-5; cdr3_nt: TGTGCCAGCAGGGACAGCGGAGCCAATCAGCCCCAGCATTTT; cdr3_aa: CASRDSGANQPQHF
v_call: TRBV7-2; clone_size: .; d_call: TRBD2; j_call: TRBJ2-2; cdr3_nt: TGTGCCAGCAGCTTAGGATCCACTAGCGGGATCGGGGGCACCGGGGAGCTGTTTTTT; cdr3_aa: CASSLGSTSGIGGTGELFF
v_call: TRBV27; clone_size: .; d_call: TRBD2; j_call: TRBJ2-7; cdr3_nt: TGTGCCAGCAGTTTATCAACCCCAGCGGGGGACTACGAGCAGTACTTC; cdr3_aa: CASSLSTPAGDYEQYF
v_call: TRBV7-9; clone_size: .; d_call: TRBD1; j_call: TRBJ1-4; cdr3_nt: TGTGCCAGCAGCTCTACAGGGGGAACTGAAAAACTGTTTTTT; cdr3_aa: CASSSTGGTEKLFF
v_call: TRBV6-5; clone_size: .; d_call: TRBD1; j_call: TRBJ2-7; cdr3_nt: TGTGCCAGCAGTGTGACAGGGGGAGAAAGCGGGGAGCAGTACTTC; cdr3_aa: CASSVTGGESGEQYF
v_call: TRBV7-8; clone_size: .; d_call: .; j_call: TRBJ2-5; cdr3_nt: TGTGCCAGCAGCTTACGAGTTGGACTGCAAGAGACCCAGTACTTC; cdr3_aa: CASSLRVGLQETQYF
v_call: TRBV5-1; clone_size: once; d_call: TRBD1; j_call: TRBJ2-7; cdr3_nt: TGCGCCAGCAGCTCAGGGACAGCTGACTCCTACGAGCAGTACTTC; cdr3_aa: CASSSGTADSYEQYF
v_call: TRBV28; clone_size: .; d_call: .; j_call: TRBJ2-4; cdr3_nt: TGTGCCAGCAGTTTAATAAGGGGAACCAAAAACATTCAGTACTTC; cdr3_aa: CASSLIRGTKNIQYF
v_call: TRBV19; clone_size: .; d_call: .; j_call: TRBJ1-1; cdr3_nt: TGTGCCAGTAGTTCCTTCGTACAGGTACCGAACACTGAAGCTTTCTTT; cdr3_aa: CASSSFVQVPNTEAFF
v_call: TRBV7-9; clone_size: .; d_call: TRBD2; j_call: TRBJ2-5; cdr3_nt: TGTGCCAGCAGCCTCGGGGTGGCGGGAGAAGAGACCCAGTACTTC; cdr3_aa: CASSLGVAGEETQYF
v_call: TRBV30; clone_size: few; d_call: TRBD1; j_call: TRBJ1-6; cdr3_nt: TGTGCCTGGAACCCAAGGGGGCAGGGTTGGAATTCACCCCTCCACTTT; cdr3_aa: CAWNPRGQGWNSPLHF
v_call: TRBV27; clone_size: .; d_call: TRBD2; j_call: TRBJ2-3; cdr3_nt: TGTGCCAGCAGCCTACTAGCGGGAGTAACAGATACGCAGTATTTT; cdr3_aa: CASSLLAGVTDTQYF
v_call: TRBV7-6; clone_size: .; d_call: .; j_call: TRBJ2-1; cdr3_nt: TGTGCCAGCAGCCCGAACCCTAACAATGAGCAGTTCTTC; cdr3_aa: CASSPNPNNEQFF
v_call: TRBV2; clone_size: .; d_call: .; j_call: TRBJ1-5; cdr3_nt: TGTGCCAGCAGTGAAGAGTGGACTGGTCAGCCCCAGCATTTT; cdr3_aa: CASSEEWTGQPQHF
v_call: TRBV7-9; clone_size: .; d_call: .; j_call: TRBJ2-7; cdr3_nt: TGTGCCAGCAGCCTGGGGACTGCCTACGAGCAGTACTTC; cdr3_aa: CASSLGTAYEQYF
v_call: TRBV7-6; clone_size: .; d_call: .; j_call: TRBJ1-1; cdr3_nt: TGTGCCAGCAGCGTCGGGGAGAACACTGAAGCTTTCTTT; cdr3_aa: CASSVGENTEAFF
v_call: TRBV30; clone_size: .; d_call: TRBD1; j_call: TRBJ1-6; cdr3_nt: TGTGCCTGTGGGACAGGGAGCTCCTATAATTCACCCCTCCACTTT; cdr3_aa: CACGTGSSYNSPLHF
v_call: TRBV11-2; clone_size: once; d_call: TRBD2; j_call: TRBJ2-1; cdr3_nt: TGTGCCAGCAGCTTAACCAGCGGGAGGGGGGAGCAGTTCTTC; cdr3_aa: CASSLTSGRGEQFF